The present T cell receptor (beta chain) was sequenced within a study of cytomegalovirus exposure and HLA in healthy donors. At the level of the study: Sequencing of about 179 million T cells in an earlier analysis found some 100 million unique TCR beta sequences.

In the PCR, 60 Vbeta and 13 Jbeta primers were used. Profiled with immunoSEQ multiplex PCR; TCRdb holds only in-frame clones, not every one. Here the sample spans approximately 150,000 clones, around 78% being singletons. Per the germline V gene, CDR1 is SEHNR and CDR2 is FQNEAQ (reference sequence). Trimming took off 3 bases at V and 8 bases at J, with 5 bases between the two ends. The CDR3 is 11 amino acids. This chain joins TRBV7-9 and TRBJ2-4; D is unresolved. This TCR was sampled from a woman aged 40-49 years in good health and CMV-seronegative. The specimen sequenced was PBMCs. The CDR3 is CASSFEDIQYF. The CDR3 DNA sequence: TGTGCCAGCAGCTTTGAGGACATTCAGTACTTC.